The 6 T cell receptor beta chains reported below all come from one sample, sequenced in a study of blood T cell repertoires in COVID-19. Clones were read by immunoSEQ multiplex PCR, and TCRdb kept only the in-frame ones, dropping some. Of more than 95,000 clones listed, roughly 87% were seen once; the top ten hold roughly 6.2%. The sequenced material came from peripheral blood. The receptors were sampled from a human donor in a cohort sampled during active COVID-19.

The count of this clone is one. The chain couples TRBV19 to TRBJ1-3; D not certain. This CDR3 region has 13 residues. Trimming shortened V by 6 bases and J by 0 bases, and 6 bases separated the two germline ends. Per germline, CDR1 LNHDA and CDR2 SQIVND (reference sequence). The chain's CDR3 is CASRADSGNTIYF. CDR3 DNA: TGTGCCAGTAGAGCGGACTCTGGAAACACCATATATTTT. The full variable domain, rest sourced from reference TRBV19 and TRBJ1-3, is DGGITQSPKYLFRKEGQNVTLSCEQNLNHDAMYWYRQDPGQGLRLIYYSQIVNDFQKGDIAEGYSVSREKKESFPLTVTSAQKNPTAFYLCASRADSGNTIYFGEGSWLTVV.

The chain uses TRBV7-9 and TRBJ2-7, with TRBD1 matching over 12 bases. The CDR3 has 16 amino acids. V was clipped by 1 base and J by 3 bases; unmatched bases: 4. Looked up from germline, CDR1 is SEHNR and CDR2 is FQNEAQ (reference sequence). As DNA, the CDR3 is TGTGCCAGCAGCTTAGTGGGACAGGGGGCGTTCTACGAGCAGTACTTC. Residues: CASSLVGQGAFYEQYF.

The rearrangement uses TRBV4-1 and TRBJ2-1; no clear D gene. V was trimmed by 1 base and J by 4 bases, leaving 5 bases between them. This CDR3 has 13 amino acids. In germline, CDR1 is MGHRA, CDR2 YSYEKL. The CDR3 loop is CASSQAGYNEQFF. The CDR3 nucleotides read TGCGCCAGCAGCCAAGCGGGTTACAATGAGCAGTTCTTC.

J is TRBJ2-5 and V is TRBV7-8; 8 bases agree with TRBD2. CDR1 and CDR2 from the germline V gene are SGHVS and FQNEAQ. The CDR3 length is 14 residues. V gave up 10 bases and J gave up 5 bases; unmatched junction bases: 12. This CDR3 reads CAMGTGGAGETQYF. CDR3 sequence (DNA): TGTGCCATGGGTACCGGGGGGGCCGGGGAGACCCAGTACTTC. Full variable domain (remainder filled in from reference TRBV7-8 and TRBJ2-5): GAGVSQSPRYKVAKRGQDVALRCDPISGHVSLFWYQQALGQGPEFLTYFQNEAQLDKSGLPSDRFFAERPEGSVSTLKIQRTQQEDSAVYLCAMGTGGAGETQYFGPGTRLLVL.

The V and J genes are TRBV28 and TRBJ2-2; D is undetermined. V lost 3 bases to trimming and J lost 3 bases, with 5 bases between them. The germline gives CDR1 MDHEN, CDR2 SYDVKM. The CDR3 contains 13 residues. CDR3 protein: CASSFLYTGELFF. CDR3 DNA sequence: TGTGCCAGCAGTTTTCTGTACACCGGGGAGCTGTTTTTT.

The table lists this clone with a count of one. V and J are TRBV9 and TRBJ2-1; the match to TRBD2 covers 9 bases. The germline gives CDR1 SGDLS, CDR2 YYNGEE. The CDR3 runs 16 residues. The trim removed 3 bases at V and 4 bases at J, leaving 8 bases unmatched. CDR3 protein: CASSGTGTSYYNEQFF. In nucleotides, the CDR3 is TGTGCCAGCAGCGGGACCGGGACTAGCTATTACAATGAGCAGTTCTTC.